Reported below is one T cell receptor (beta chain). Its antigen is unknown. Per-base qualities were not stored, and no clone one base away is much larger. This entry comes from a study (dated by TCRdb to 2022 to 2024). Survey-level sequencing on the immunoSEQ platform was used to profile TCR beta chain repertoires. As for the original processing: Repertoire diversity was quantified as the inverse Simpson index, and CDR3 amino acid length spectratypes and V-J pairing frequencies were compared. To annotate clonotypes specific to SARS-CoV-2, CMV, influenza A and EBV, TCR beta CDR3 sequences were compared against VDJdb. TCRdb's version of the immuneACCESS table is confined to in-frame rearrangements and falls short of the full clone set. An unresolved V gene accounts for under half of the shortfall where checked; the remainder is of unknown origin. V, J and clone size are taken as reported in that table, and D and trimming were inferred from the DNA itself. The sample records some 68,000 clones, over 85% of which are singletons. Under 4.5% of the sample comes from the top ten.

V is shortened by 0 bases, J by 3 bases, and the region joining them spans 6 bases. The germline V gene specifies SGHTA as CDR1 and FQGNSA as CDR2. Spanning cysteine to phenylalanine, the CDR3 consists of 14 amino acids. CDR3 DNA is the only sequence kept; it has 42 bases, read in frame from the first base. The study at large found these results: Further investigation, including longitudinal sampling and assessment of a control group, is stated by the authors to be required.

PBMCs were isolated from peripheral blood, and TCR beta sequencing was performed on genomic DNA from unsorted PBMCs. The sequence was obtained from a middle-aged man with rheumatoid arthritis. The sequenced sample was PBMCs. The chain joins TRBV7-2 to TRBJ1-3; no confident D gene assignment can be made. The CDR3 sequence is CASSLAGRGNTIYF. DNA sequence: TGTGCCAGCAGCTTAGCTGGGCGTGGAAACACCATATATTTT.